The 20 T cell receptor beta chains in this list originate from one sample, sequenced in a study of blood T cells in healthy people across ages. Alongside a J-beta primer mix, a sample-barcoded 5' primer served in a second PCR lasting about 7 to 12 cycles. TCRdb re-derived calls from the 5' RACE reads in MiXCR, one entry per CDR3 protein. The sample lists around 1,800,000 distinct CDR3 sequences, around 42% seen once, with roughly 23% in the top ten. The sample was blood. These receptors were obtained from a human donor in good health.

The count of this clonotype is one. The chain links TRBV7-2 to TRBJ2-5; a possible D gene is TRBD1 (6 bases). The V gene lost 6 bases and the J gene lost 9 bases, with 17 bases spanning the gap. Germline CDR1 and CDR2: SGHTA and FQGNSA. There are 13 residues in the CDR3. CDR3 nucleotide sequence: TGTGCCAGCAGTCAACAGGGATTTGGGGCCCAGTACTTC. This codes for CASSQQGFGAQYF.

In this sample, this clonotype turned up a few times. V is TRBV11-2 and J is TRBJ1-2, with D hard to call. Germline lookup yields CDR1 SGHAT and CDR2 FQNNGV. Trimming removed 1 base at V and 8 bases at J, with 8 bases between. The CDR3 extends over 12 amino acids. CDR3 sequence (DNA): TGTGCCAGCAGCTTAGGACCCCAAGGCTACACCTTC. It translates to CASSLGPQGYTF.

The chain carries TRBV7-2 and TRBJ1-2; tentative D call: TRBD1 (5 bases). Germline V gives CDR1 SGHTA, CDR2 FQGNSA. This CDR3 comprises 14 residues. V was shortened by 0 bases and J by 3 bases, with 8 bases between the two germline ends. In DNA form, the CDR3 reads TGTGCCAGCAGCTTAGCGAGGGGCCACTATGGCTACACCTTC. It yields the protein CASSLARGHYGYTF.

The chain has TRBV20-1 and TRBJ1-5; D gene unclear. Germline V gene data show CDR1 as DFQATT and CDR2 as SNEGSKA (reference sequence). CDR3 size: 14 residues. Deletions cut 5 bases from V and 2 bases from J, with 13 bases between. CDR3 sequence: CSAGDGRGNQPQHF. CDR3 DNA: TGCAGTGCTGGTGACGGGCGGGGCAATCAGCCCCAGCATTTT.

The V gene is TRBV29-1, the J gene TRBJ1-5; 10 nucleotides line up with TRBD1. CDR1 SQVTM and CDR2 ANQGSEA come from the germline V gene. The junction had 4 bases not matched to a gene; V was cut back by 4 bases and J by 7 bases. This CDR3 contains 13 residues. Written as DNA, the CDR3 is TGCAGCGTTGCAGGGACAGGGGAACAGCCCCAGCATTTT. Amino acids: CSVAGTGEQPQHF.

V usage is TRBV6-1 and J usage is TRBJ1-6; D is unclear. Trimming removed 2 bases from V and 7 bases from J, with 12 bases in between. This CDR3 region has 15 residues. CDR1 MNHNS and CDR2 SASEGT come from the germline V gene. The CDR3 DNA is TGTGCCAGCAGTGAACCCGGCAGGACCAATTCACCCCTCCACTTT. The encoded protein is CASSEPGRTNSPLHF.

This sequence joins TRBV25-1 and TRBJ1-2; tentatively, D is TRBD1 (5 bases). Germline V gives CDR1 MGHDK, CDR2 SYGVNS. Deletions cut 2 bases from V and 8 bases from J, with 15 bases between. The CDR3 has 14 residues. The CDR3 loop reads CASSELLGVRGYTF. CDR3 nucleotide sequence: TGTGCCAGCAGTGAACTCCTAGGGGTTAGGGGCTACACCTTC.

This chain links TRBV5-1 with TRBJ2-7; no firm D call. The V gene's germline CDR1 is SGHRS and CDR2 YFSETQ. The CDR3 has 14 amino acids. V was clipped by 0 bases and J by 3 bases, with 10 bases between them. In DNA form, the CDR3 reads TGCGCCAGCAGCTTGGGTCCTGACGACTACGAGCAGTACTTC. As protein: CASSLGPDDYEQYF.

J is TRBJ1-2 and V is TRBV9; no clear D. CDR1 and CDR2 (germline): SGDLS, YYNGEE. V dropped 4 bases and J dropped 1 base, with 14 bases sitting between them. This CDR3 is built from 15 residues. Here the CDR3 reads CASSPTYAINYGYTF. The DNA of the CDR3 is TGTGCCAGCAGCCCAACTTACGCGATTAACTATGGCTACACCTTC.

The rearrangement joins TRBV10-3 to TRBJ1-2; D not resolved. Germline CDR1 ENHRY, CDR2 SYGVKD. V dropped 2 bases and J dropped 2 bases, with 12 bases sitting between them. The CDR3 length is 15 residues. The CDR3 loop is CAISEESSGNYGYTF. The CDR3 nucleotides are TGTGCCATCAGTGAGGAGAGCAGTGGCAACTATGGCTACACCTTC.

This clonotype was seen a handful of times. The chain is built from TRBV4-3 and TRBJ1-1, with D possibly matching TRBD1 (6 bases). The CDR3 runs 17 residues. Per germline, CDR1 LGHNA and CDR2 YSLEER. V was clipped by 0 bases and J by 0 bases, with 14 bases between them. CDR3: CASSQDIGGHMNTEAFF. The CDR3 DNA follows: TGCGCCAGCAGCCAAGATATCGGGGGCCACATGAACACTGAAGCTTTCTTT.

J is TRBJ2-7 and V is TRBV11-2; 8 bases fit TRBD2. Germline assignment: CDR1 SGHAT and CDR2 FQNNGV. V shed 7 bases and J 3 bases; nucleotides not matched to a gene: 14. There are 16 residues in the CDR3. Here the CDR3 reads CASILGTGLVSYEQYF. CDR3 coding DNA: TGTGCCAGCATCCTAGGTACGGGACTAGTTAGCTACGAGCAGTACTTC.

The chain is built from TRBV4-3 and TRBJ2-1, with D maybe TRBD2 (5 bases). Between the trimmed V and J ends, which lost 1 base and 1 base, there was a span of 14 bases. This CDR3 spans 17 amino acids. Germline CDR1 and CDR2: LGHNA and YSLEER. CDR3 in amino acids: CASSQVEGLGSYNEQFF. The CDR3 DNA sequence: TGCGCCAGCAGCCAAGTTGAGGGCTTGGGGTCCTACAATGAGCAGTTCTTC.

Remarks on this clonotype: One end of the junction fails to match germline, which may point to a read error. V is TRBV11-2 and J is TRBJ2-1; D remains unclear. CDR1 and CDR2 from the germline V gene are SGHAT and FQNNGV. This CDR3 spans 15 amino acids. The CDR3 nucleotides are TGTGCCAGTAGCTCTGACGGTTTGGTCGTCAATGAGCAGTTCTTC. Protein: CASSSDGLVVNEQFF.

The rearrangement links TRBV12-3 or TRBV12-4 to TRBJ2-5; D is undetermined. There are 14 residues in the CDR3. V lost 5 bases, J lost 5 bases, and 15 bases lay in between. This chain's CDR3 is CASSLVGQVETQYF. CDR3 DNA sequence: TGTGCCAGCAGTCTCGTTGGGCAAGTGGAGACCCAGTACTTC.

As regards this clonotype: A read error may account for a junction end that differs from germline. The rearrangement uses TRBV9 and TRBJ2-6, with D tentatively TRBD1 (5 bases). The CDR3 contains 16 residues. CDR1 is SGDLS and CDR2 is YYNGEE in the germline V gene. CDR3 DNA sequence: TGTGCCAGCAGCGTCGGATTTAGCTCTGGGGCCAACGTCCGGACTTTC. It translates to CASSVGFSSGANVRTF.

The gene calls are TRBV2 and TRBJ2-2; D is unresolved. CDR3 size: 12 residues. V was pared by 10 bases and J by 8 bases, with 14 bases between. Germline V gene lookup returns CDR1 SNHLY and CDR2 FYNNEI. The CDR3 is CATSSEAGELFF. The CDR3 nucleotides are TGTGCCACCTCGAGTGAGGCAGGGGAGCTGTTTTTT.

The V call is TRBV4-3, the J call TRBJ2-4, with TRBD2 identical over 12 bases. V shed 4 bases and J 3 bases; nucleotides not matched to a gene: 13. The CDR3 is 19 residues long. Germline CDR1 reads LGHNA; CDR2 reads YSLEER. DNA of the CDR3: TGCGCCAGCAGCCCACGACTAGCGGGGGAGCTCACGGTCAAAAACATTCAGTACTTC. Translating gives CASSPRLAGELTVKNIQYF.

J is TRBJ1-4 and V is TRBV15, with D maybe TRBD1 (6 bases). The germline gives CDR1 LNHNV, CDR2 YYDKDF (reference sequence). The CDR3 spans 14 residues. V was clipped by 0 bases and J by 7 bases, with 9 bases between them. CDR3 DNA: TGTGCCACCAGCAGAGACAGGGGTGTTGAAAAACTGTTTTTT. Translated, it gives CATSRDRGVEKLFF. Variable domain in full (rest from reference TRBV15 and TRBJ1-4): DAMVIQNPRYQVTQFGKPVTLSCSQTLNHNVMYWYQQKSSQAPKLLFHYYDKDFNNEADTPDNFQSRRPNTSFCFLDIRSPGLGDTAMYLCATSRDRGVEKLFFGSGTQLSVL.

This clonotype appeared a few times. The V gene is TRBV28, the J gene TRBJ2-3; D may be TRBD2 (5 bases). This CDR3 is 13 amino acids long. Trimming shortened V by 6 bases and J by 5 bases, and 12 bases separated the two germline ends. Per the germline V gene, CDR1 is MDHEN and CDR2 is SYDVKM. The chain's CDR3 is CASRPGLRDTQYF. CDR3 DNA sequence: TGTGCCAGCAGACCGGGATTGAGAGATACGCAGTATTTT.